A single sample gave rise to the 10 T cell receptor beta chains below, sequenced in a study of cytomegalovirus exposure and HLA in healthy donors. The protocol was immunoSEQ multiplex PCR, while the TCRdb copy is restricted to in-frame clones and leaves out a portion. The sample gives more than 95,000 clones, around 86% of which show up once; nearly 5% is in the top ten. The specimen was PBMCs. All receptors come from a man younger than 30 in good health and CMV-seronegative.

This chain joins TRBV5-6 and TRBJ2-5; a possible D gene is TRBD2 (5 bases). Trimming cost V 1 base and J 1 base, with 8 bases left between them. The CDR3 runs to 14 residues. The V gene's germline CDR1 is SGHDT and CDR2 YYEEEE. CDR3 sequence reads: CASSLLDFQETQYF. The CDR3 DNA reads TGTGCCAGCAGCTTGCTGGACTTCCAAGAGACCCAGTACTTC. The complete variable domain, with remaining parts taken from reference TRBV5-6 and TRBJ2-5, reads DAGVTQSPTHLIKTRGQQVTLRCSPKSGHDTVSWYQQALGQGPQFIFQYYEEEERQRGNFPDRFSGHQFPNYSSELNVNALLLGDSALYLCASSLLDFQETQYFGPGTRLLVL.

This chain links TRBV2 with TRBJ2-3, with 9 bases matching TRBD2. Germline V gene data show CDR1 as SNHLY and CDR2 as FYNNEI. V was clipped by 11 bases and J by 2 bases; unmatched bases: 14. The CDR3 has 16 amino acids. CDR3 residues: CASAGGRASNTDTQYF. CDR3 nucleotides: TGTGCCTCGGCGGGCGGGAGGGCCTCTAACACAGATACGCAGTATTTT. Full variable domain (remainder filled in from reference TRBV2 and TRBJ2-3): EPEVTQTPSHQVTQMGQEVILRCVPISNHLYFYWYRQILGQKVEFLVSFYNNEISEKSEIFDDQFSVERPDGSNFTLKIRSTKLEDSAMYFCASAGGRASNTDTQYFGPGTRLTVL.

The chain combines TRBV7-9 with TRBJ2-3, with TRBD2 identical over 7 bases. The V gene's germline CDR1 is SEHNR and CDR2 FQNEAQ (reference sequence). The CDR3 consists of 16 residues. The J segment lost 0 bases and the V segment lost 5 bases, leaving 8 bases of the junction unmatched. The CDR3 here is CASSPQGGGSTDTQYF. For the CDR3, the DNA is TGTGCCAGCAGCCCCCAGGGCGGGGGTAGCACAGATACGCAGTATTTT.

This clone occurred once. This chain connects TRBV4-2 to TRBJ2-7, with unresolved D. The CDR3 has 15 residues. Germline V gives CDR1 LGHNA, CDR2 YNFKEQ. V dropped 0 bases and J dropped 2 bases, with 11 bases sitting between them. CDR3 coding DNA: TGTGCCAGCAGCCAAGAATGGGCAGTAACCTACGAGCAGTACTTC. It is translated as CASSQEWAVTYEQYF.

This clone was seen more than once but under ten times. The chain has TRBV10-1 and TRBJ2-7; 14 bases align to TRBD2. From germline, CDR1 is WNHNN and CDR2 SYGVQD (reference sequence). The CDR3 is made up of 17 amino acids. V dropped 5 bases and J dropped 1; count of bases not matched to a gene: 7. The CDR3 DNA reads as TGCGCCAGCAGTCCCGGACTAGCGGGAGGAGGGTCCTACGAGCAGTACTTC. Residues: CASSPGLAGGGSYEQYF.

The gene calls are TRBV27 and TRBJ2-5; D call uncertain. V was pared by 1 base and J by 1 base, with 4 bases between. CDR1 MNHEY and CDR2 SMNVEV come from the germline V gene (reference sequence). This CDR3 is 13 amino acids long. CDR3 sequence reads: CASSLFSQETQYF. The DNA of the CDR3 is TGTGCCAGCAGTTTATTCAGCCAAGAGACCCAGTACTTC.

The chain recombines TRBV15 with TRBJ2-3; D remains ambiguous. V was clipped by 1 base and J by 5 bases, with 13 bases between them. Germline V gene data show CDR1 as LNHNV and CDR2 as YYDKDF (reference sequence). CDR3 length: 15 amino acids. The CDR3 DNA reads TGTGCCACCAGCAGAGGTGATCCTAGTAGAGATACGCAGTATTTT. It is translated as CATSRGDPSRDTQYF.

V and J are TRBV30 and TRBJ1-5, with 8 positions matching TRBD1. Trimming took 0 bases from V and 10 from J; bases not matched to a gene: 8. CDR1 and CDR2 (germline): GTSNPN, SVGIG (reference sequence). This CDR3 has 14 amino acids. CDR3 in amino acids: CAWSVAQGGGPQHF. The CDR3 DNA reads TGTGCCTGGAGTGTTGCACAGGGGGGAGGACCCCAGCATTTT.

This chain uses TRBV2 with TRBJ2-7; 9 nucleotides line up with TRBD1. The junction had 9 bases not matched to a gene; V was cut back by 6 bases and J by 6 bases. Germline CDR1 SNHLY, CDR2 FYNNEI. This CDR3 spans 14 amino acids. Here the CDR3 reads CASRGMGQGGEQYF. The CDR3 DNA follows: TGTGCCAGCAGGGGGATGGGACAGGGTGGCGAGCAGTACTTC. Supplemented by reference TRBV2 and TRBJ2-7, the full variable domain reads EPEVTQTPSHQVTQMGQEVILRCVPISNHLYFYWYRQILGQKVEFLVSFYNNEISEKSEIFDDQFSVERPDGSNFTLKIRSTKLEDSAMYFCASRGMGQGGEQYFGPGTRLTVT.

V gene TRBV5-4 combines with J gene TRBJ2-2; 7 bases match TRBD1. Trimming at V came to 4 bases and at J to 3 bases, leaving 6 bases not matched to a gene. The CDR3 has 15 residues. From germline, CDR1 is SGHNT and CDR2 YYREEE (reference sequence). CDR3 sequence: CASSLRDRHTGELFF. The CDR3 DNA sequence: TGTGCCAGCAGCCTCCGGGACAGACACACCGGGGAGCTGTTTTTT.